The 12 T cell receptor beta chains in this list originate from one sample, sequenced in a study of CD8+CD57+ T cells in acquired aplastic anemia. Researchers used genomic DNA as the template to profile TCR beta VDJ and CDR3. TCRdb reanalysed the reads using MiXCR and keeps one entry per CDR3 protein. The sample has around 120,000 distinct CDR3 sequences, about two fifths seen once; the top ten hold about 2.7%. CD8+CD57+ cell expansion had been shown by flow cytometry in patients chosen for sequencing. Sequencing input: sorted CD4+, CD8+, or CD8+CD57+ T cells (not recorded which) from PBMCs. Receptor source: a human donor with aplastic anemia.

DNA for the CDR3: TGTGCCAGCAGTGTAATCCCGACAGGGGGCGGTCAGCCCCAGCATTTT. Translation gives CASSVIPTGGGQPQHF. The genes are TRBV6-1 and TRBJ1-5; 10 nucleotides agree with TRBD1. V shed 4 bases and J 6 bases; nucleotides not matched to a gene: 9. This CDR3 is 16 amino acids long. The germline gives CDR1 MNHNS, CDR2 SASEGT.

In this sample, this clonotype turned up many times. The chain uses TRBV5-1 and TRBJ1-6; D uncertain. The V end lost 0 bases, the J end lost 3 bases, and 7 bases lay between the germline ends. Germline values: CDR1 SGHRS, CDR2 YFSETQ. The CDR3 runs to 15 residues. The CDR3 spells CASSLGADYNSPLHF. The DNA for the CDR3 is TGCGCCAGCAGCTTGGGGGCGGACTATAATTCACCCCTCCACTTT.

This clonotype was seen repeatedly, ten times or more. The rearrangement joins TRBV5-6 to TRBJ1-2; 9 bases agree with TRBD1. Trimming cost V 7 bases and J 8 bases; bases outside gene matches: 15. The germline V gene has CDR1 SGHDT and CDR2 YYEEEE. CDR3 length: 15 residues. The CDR3 sequence is CASSPVRQGEYGYTF. CDR3 DNA: TGTGCCAGCTCACCTGTGAGACAGGGGGAATACGGCTACACCTTC.

V usage is TRBV28 and J usage is TRBJ1-1; the match to TRBD1 covers 7 bases. Germline lookup yields CDR1 MDHEN and CDR2 SYDVKM. The CDR3 contains 13 residues. The J segment lost 6 bases and the V segment lost 6 bases, leaving 7 bases of the junction unmatched. CDR3 DNA: TGTGCCAGCAGGGCAACAGGGGACGCTGAAGCTTTCTTT. Amino acids: CASRATGDAEAFF. Combining the CDR3 with reference TRBV28 and TRBJ1-1 gives the whole variable domain DVKVTQSSRYLVKRTGEKVFLECVQDMDHENMFWYRQDPGLGLRLIYFSYDVKMKEKGDIPEGYSVSREKKERFSLILESASTNQTSMYLCASRATGDAEAFFGQGTRLTVV.

Many counts were recorded for this clonotype. The rearrangement joins TRBV2 to TRBJ1-5; TRBD1 matches 8 bases. The germline gives CDR1 SNHLY, CDR2 FYNNEI. The CDR3 extends over 17 amino acids. After removal of 6 bases from V and 4 bases from J, the junction contained 14 bases not matched to a gene. CDR3 nucleotide sequence: TGTGCCAGCAGCGCTCTCCGGGACAGGCGTAGTAATCAGCCCCAGCATTTT. Encoded protein: CASSALRDRRSNQPQHF.

This clonotype was observed many times. The chain has TRBV6-1 and TRBJ1-2, with 9 bases matching TRBD1. Trimming cost V 5 bases and J 2 bases; bases outside gene matches: 6. CDR3 length equals 15 residues. Germline loops: CDR1 MNHNS, CDR2 SASEGT. The DNA for the CDR3 is TGTGCCAGCAGTCGGACCGGGACAGGGAACTATGGCTACACCTTC. Translating it yields CASSRTGTGNYGYTF.

Many counts were recorded for this clonotype. V usage is TRBV4-1 and J usage is TRBJ2-1, with 7 positions matching TRBD1. The CDR3 loop spans 13 amino acids. Per germline, CDR1 MGHRA and CDR2 YSYEKL. V was pared by 4 bases and J by 10 bases, with 7 bases of the junction left unmatched. The CDR3 here is CASSLRQGREQFF. The CDR3 coding sequence is TGCGCCAGCAGCCTACGACAGGGACGAGAGCAGTTCTTC.

The CDR3 DNA follows: TGTGCCATCAGTGAGGCAAGGGATGGTCAGCCCCAGCATTTT. It yields the protein CAISEARDGQPQHF. The chain combines TRBV10-3 with TRBJ1-5; D is ambiguous. Germline V gives CDR1 ENHRY, CDR2 SYGVKD. The germline V and J ends were trimmed by 2 bases and 6 bases, with 11 bases remaining between them. This CDR3 region has 14 residues.

The chain is built from TRBV14 and TRBJ1-2; TRBD1 matches at 10 bases. This CDR3 contains 13 residues. The germline V gene encodes CDR1 SGHDN and CDR2 FVKESK. V shed 5 bases, J shed 10 bases, and the junction held 7 bases outside the gene matches. This chain's CDR3 is CASSLGGTGDYTF. CDR3 DNA: TGTGCCAGCAGCTTAGGGGGGACAGGGGACTACACCTTC.

This clonotype was observed many times. The rearrangement links TRBV5-1 to TRBJ2-3; D may correspond to TRBD1 or TRBD2 (7 bases each). This CDR3 has 18 amino acids. Germline assignment: CDR1 SGHRS and CDR2 YFSETQ. V lost 2 bases and J 0 bases, leaving 19 bases between the germline ends. CDR3 sequence: CASSLEGAGGESTDTQYF. As DNA, the CDR3 is TGCGCCAGCAGCTTAGAGGGGGCTGGGGGGGAAAGCACAGATACGCAGTATTTT.

This clonotype was found many times. This chain joins TRBV20-1 and TRBJ1-1; D may be TRBD1 (5 bases). Looked up from germline, CDR1 is DFQATT and CDR2 is SNEGSKA (reference sequence). The V and J ends lost 1 base and 0 bases respectively, with 6 bases between them. CDR3 length: 13 amino acids. Here the CDR3 reads CSARGGVNTEAFF. As DNA, the CDR3 is TGCAGTGCTAGAGGGGGCGTGAACACTGAAGCTTTCTTT.

The gene calls are TRBV29-1 and TRBJ2-5, with 9 nucleotides matching TRBD1. V was pared by 5 bases and J by 5 bases, with 12 bases of the junction left unmatched. CDR3 size: 15 residues. The germline CDR1 and CDR2 sequences are SQVTM and ANQGSEA. The CDR3 region is CSVQGTGWALETQYF. The DNA for the CDR3 is TGCAGCGTTCAGGGGACAGGGTGGGCCCTGGAGACCCAGTACTTC.